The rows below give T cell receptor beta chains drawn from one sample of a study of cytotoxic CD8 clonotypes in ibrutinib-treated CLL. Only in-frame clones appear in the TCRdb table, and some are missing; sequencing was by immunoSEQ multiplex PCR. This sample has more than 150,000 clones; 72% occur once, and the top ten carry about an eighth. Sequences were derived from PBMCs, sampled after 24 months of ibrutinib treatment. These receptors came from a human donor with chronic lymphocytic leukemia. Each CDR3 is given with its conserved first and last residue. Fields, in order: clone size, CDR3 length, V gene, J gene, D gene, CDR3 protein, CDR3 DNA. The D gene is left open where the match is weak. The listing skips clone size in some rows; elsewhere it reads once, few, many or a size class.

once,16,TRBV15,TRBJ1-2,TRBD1,CATSRDPSTGAIGYTF,TGTGCCACCAGCAGAGATCCTTCGACAGGGGCAATCGGCTACACCTTC
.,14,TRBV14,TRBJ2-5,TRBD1,CASSSRTGEETQYF,TGTGCCAGCAGCTCACGGACAGGGGAAGAGACCCAGTACTTC
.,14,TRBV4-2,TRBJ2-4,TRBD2,CASSQLLAGYIQYF,TGTGCCAGCAGCCAACTACTAGCGGGATACATTCAGTACTTC
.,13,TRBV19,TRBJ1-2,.,CASKGRSGNGYTF,TGTGCCAGTAAAGGGCGGTCGGGGAATGGCTACACCTTC
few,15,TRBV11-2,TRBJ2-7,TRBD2,CASSVGLAGTYEQYF,TGTGCCAGCAGCGTAGGACTAGCGGGAACCTACGAGCAGTACTTC
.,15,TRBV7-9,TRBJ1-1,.,CASSLGTGGYTEAFF,TGTGCCAGCAGCTTAGGGACCGGGGGCTACACTGAAGCTTTCTTT
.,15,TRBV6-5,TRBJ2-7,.,CASSYRQFNSYEQYF,TGTGCCAGCAGTTACCGGCAGTTCAACTCCTACGAGCAGTACTTC
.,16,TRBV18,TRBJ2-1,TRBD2,CASSQRLADSYNEQFF,TGTGCCAGCTCACAACGCCTAGCGGACTCCTACAATGAGCAGTTCTTC
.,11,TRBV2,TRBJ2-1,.,CASSSWAADFF,TGTGCCAGCAGTTCCTGGGCGGCGGATTTCTTC
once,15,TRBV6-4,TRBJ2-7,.,CASSERVDVAYEQYF,TGTGCCAGCAGTGAAAGGGTGGACGTTGCCTACGAGCAGTACTTC
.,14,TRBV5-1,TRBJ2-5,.,CASSKGLVGETQYF,TGCGCCAGCAGCAAGGGACTGGTGGGAGAGACCCAGTACTTC
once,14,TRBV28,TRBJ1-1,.,CASSSAGGGGAAFF,TGTGCCAGCAGTTCCGCAGGCGGCGGGGGGGCAGCTTTCTTT
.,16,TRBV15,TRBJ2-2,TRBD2,CATSRVIAGGTGELFF,TGTGCCACCAGCAGAGTTATAGCGGGAGGCACCGGGGAGCTGTTTTTT
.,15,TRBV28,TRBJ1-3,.,CASSSAGYSGNTIYF,TGTGCCAGCAGTTCAGCGGGCTACTCTGGAAACACCATATATTTT
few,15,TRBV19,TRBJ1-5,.,CASSQTIISNQPQHF,TGTGCCAGTAGCCAGACAATAATTAGCAATCAGCCCCAGCATTTT
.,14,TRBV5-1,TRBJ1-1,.,CASSLQGVGTEAFF,TGCGCCAGCAGCTTACAGGGCGTTGGCACTGAAGCTTTCTTT